One sample yielded the 18 T cell receptor beta chains listed below, sequenced in a study of breast tumors, draining lymph nodes, adjacent tissues. TCRdb called the multiplex PCR reads again in MiXCR, with one record for every CDR3 protein. Seen here are 130,000 or so distinct CDR3 sequences, around 20% observed once, and the top ten hold about 2.6%. Breast cancer patients provided tissue from their axillary draining lymph nodes. The sample taken for sequencing was axillary lymph node tissue. The source of these receptors is a female donor with breast cancer. Some clones in this sample may be carry-over from other donors' samples.

The chain carries TRBV6-5 and TRBJ2-2, with a possible D match to TRBD1 (5 bases). CDR3 length: 13 amino acids. The V end lost 7 bases, the J end lost 4 bases, and 10 bases lay between the germline ends. Germline CDR1 is MNHEY and CDR2 is SVGAGI. CDR3 protein: CASTGHRTGELFF. Written as DNA, the CDR3 is TGTGCCAGCACCGGACACCGCACCGGGGAGCTGTTTTTT.

The chain couples TRBV27 to TRBJ2-1; D possibly corresponds to TRBD1 (6 bases). Germline CDR1 MNHEY, CDR2 SMNVEV (reference sequence). The CDR3 is made up of 17 amino acids. Deletions cut 4 bases from V and 0 bases from J, with 16 bases between. The CDR3 sequence: CASSSTGLLVSYNEQFF. In DNA form, the CDR3 reads TGTGCCAGCAGTTCAACAGGGTTACTAGTCTCCTACAATGAGCAGTTCTTC.

V usage is TRBV9 and J usage is TRBJ2-7; D uncertain. The CDR3 is 14 amino acids. Germline lookup yields CDR1 SGDLS and CDR2 YYNGEE. Trimming cost V 2 bases and J 0 bases, with 9 bases left between them. The CDR3 region is CASSVTPNSYEQYF. CDR3 bases: TGTGCCAGCAGCGTCACACCCAACTCCTACGAGCAGTACTTC.

In regard to this clonotype: A read error may explain this, as a much larger clone is one base away. The CDR3 is CASSVYTGEPFF. CDR3 DNA: TGTGCCAGCAGCGTTTACACCGGGGAGCCGTTTTTT. This chain uses TRBV9 with TRBJ2-2; tentatively, D is TRBD2 (5 bases). The CDR3 totals 12 residues. Germline assignment: CDR1 SGDLS and CDR2 YYNGEE.

This clonotype was seen many times. This chain connects TRBV20-1 to TRBJ2-3; 14 bases are a match to TRBD2. Germline-derived CDR1 and CDR2 are DFQATT and SNEGSKA (reference sequence). V lost 1 base, J lost 5 bases, and 8 bases stayed unmatched. The length of the CDR3 is 17 residues. The CDR3 reads CSARGPGLAGVVDTQYF. The CDR3 region has the DNA TGCAGTGCTAGAGGCCCGGGACTAGCGGGAGTGGTAGATACGCAGTATTTT.

This clonotype was counted ten times or more. CDR3 residues: CASRLKDEGGYTF. The CDR3 DNA follows: TGTGCCAGCAGGCTCAAGGACGAAGGAGGCTACACCTTC. The genes are TRBV12-3 or TRBV12-4 and TRBJ1-2; D gene uncertain. This CDR3 is built from 13 residues. The V end lost 6 bases, the J end lost 8 bases, and 16 bases lay between the germline ends.

This clonotype was observed at least ten times. This chain links TRBV4-1 with TRBJ2-1; 16 bases fit TRBD2. This CDR3 is built from 18 residues. In germline, CDR1 is MGHRA, CDR2 YSYEKL. Germline trimming cut 0 bases from V and 6 bases from J; bases unmatched to any gene: 5. Here the CDR3 reads CASSQDGGLAGGRNEQFF. The CDR3 nucleotides read TGCGCCAGCAGCCAAGATGGGGGACTAGCGGGAGGGCGCAATGAGCAGTTCTTC.

In its sample, this clonotype was seen a few times. The rearrangement links TRBV19 to TRBJ1-5; D may be TRBD1 (6 bases). The ends were cut back, 5 bases at V and 0 bases at J, with 17 bases in the middle. This CDR3 region has 17 residues. Germline CDR1 LNHDA, CDR2 SQIVND (reference sequence). The CDR3 loop reads CASSYSPGQRSNQPQHF. CDR3 coding DNA: TGTGCCAGTAGTTACTCTCCGGGACAACGTAGCAATCAGCCCCAGCATTTT.

This clonotype was observed many times. The chain links TRBV5-6 to TRBJ2-2; D gene unclear. The V gene's germline CDR1 is SGHDT and CDR2 YYEEEE. The CDR3 runs to 16 residues. The ends were cut back, 0 bases at V and 1 base at J, with 10 bases in the middle. This chain's CDR3 is CASSLVVAQNTGELFF. Written as DNA, the CDR3 is TGTGCCAGCAGCTTGGTGGTAGCACAGAACACCGGGGAGCTGTTTTTT.

This clonotype was seen only once. This clone may be a read error of a much larger clone one base away. The CDR3 DNA sequence: TGTGCCAGCAAGGAAGGGACTAGAGCTGCAGATACGCAGTATTTT. This codes for CASKEGTRAADTQYF. The chain joins TRBV28 to TRBJ2-3; 8 bases are a match to TRBD2. Germline V gives CDR1 MDHEN, CDR2 SYDVKM. Trimming cost V 7 bases and J 4 bases; bases outside gene matches: 10. The CDR3 is made up of 15 amino acids.

About this clonotype itself: Just one base apart from a much larger clone, this may be a read error. Since no conserved phenylalanine or tryptophan closes the CDR3, a read error is the likely cause. V is TRBV27 and J is TRBJ2-7; 8 bases are shared with TRBD1. The CDR3 runs 14 residues. V shed 4 bases, J shed 3 bases, and the junction held 5 bases outside the gene matches. CDR1 and CDR2 from the germline V gene are MNHEY and SMNVEV (reference sequence). The CDR3 is CASSSQGARYEQYL. CDR3 bases: TGTGCCAGCAGTTCCCAGGGGGCCCGCTACGAGCAGTACCTC.

This clonotype appeared many times. The V gene is TRBV7-2, the J gene TRBJ2-5; D gene ambiguous. Germline assignment: CDR1 SGHTA and CDR2 FQGNSA. The CDR3 contains 13 residues. Trimming took off 5 bases at V and 4 bases at J, with 11 bases between the two ends. The CDR3 sequence is CASSGSRRETQYF. The DNA for the CDR3 is TGTGCCAGCAGCGGCTCTAGGAGAGAGACCCAGTACTTC.

Many counts were recorded for this clonotype. This chain links TRBV20-1 with TRBJ2-1; a possible D gene is TRBD2 (6 bases). The CDR3 runs 17 residues. From germline, CDR1 is DFQATT and CDR2 SNEGSKA (reference sequence). V was clipped by 0 bases and J by 0 bases, with 15 bases between them. DNA of the CDR3: TGCAGTGCTAGAGAGGAGCATCTCGGGGGCTCCTACAATGAGCAGTTCTTC. As protein: CSAREEHLGGSYNEQFF.

The table lists this clonotype with many counts. The DNA of the CDR3 is TGTGCCAGCAGTTTCCCGAGCTCCTACGAGCAGTACTTC. Its protein product is CASSFPSSYEQYF. V gene TRBV12-3 or TRBV12-4 combines with J gene TRBJ2-7, with no clear D. Trimming shortened V by 3 bases and J by 0 bases, and 6 bases separated the two germline ends. The CDR3 is 13 residues long.

With regard to this clonotype: Being one base from a much bigger clone, this may be a read error. The chain recombines TRBV29-1 with TRBJ2-7; 9 bases are shared with TRBD2. The CDR3 has 12 residues. Germline V gene data show CDR1 as SQVTM and CDR2 as ANQGSEA. The CDR3 protein is CGGLAGSGGQYF. As DNA, the CDR3 is TGCGGAGGGCTAGCGGGATCGGGGGGGCAGTACTTC.

This clonotype was observed many times. The V call is TRBV29-1, the J call TRBJ2-1, with 13 bases identical to TRBD2. The junction had 9 bases not matched to a gene; V was cut back by 6 bases and J by 7 bases. Germline-derived CDR1 and CDR2 are SQVTM and ANQGSEA. The CDR3 spans 15 residues. Written as DNA, the CDR3 is TGCAGCGTCCGGGGGGGACTAGCGGGATCAAATGAGCAGTTCTTC. Translating it yields CSVRGGLAGSNEQFF.

This clonotype was seen ten or more times. V gene TRBV7-2 combines with J gene TRBJ2-2, with TRBD2 matching over 14 bases. J lost 4 bases, V lost 11 bases, and 3 bases had no gene match. The CDR3 consists of 14 residues. Per the germline V gene, CDR1 is SGHTA and CDR2 is FQGNSA. The CDR3 reads CAGGTSGGTGELFF. The CDR3 region has the DNA TGTGCCGGTGGGACTAGCGGGGGCACCGGGGAGCTGTTTTTT. The variable domain in full, with the rest retrieved from reference TRBV7-2 and TRBJ2-2, is GAGVSQSPSNKVTEKGKDVELRCDPISGHTALYWYRQSLGQGLEFLIYFQGNSAPDKSGLPSDRFSAERTGGSVSTLTIQRTQQEDSAVYLCAGGTSGGTGELFFGEGSRLTVL.

V and J are TRBV9 and TRBJ2-5; TRBD1 matches at 8 bases. V shed 7 bases, J shed 1 base, and the junction held 9 bases outside the gene matches. Germline CDR1 is SGDLS and CDR2 is YYNGEE. The CDR3 is 15 residues long. In DNA form, the CDR3 reads TGTGCCAGCGCCAGTGGGACAGGACTCCAAGAGACCCAGTACTTC. Translation gives CASASGTGLQETQYF.